This T cell receptor (beta chain) was obtained from a study of early T cells in non-severe SARS-CoV-2 infection. The V end lost 3 bases, the J end lost 3 bases, and 5 bases lay between the germline ends. The germline V gene encodes CDR1 SGHVS and CDR2 FQNEAQ. This CDR3 comprises 12 residues. This clonotype was counted ten times or more. Individual cDNA molecules carried attached unique molecular identifiers. MiXCR, applied by TCRdb to the 5' RACE reads, yields one record per CDR3 protein. This table holds over 75,000 distinct CDR3 sequences, 15% found once. V and J are TRBV7-8 and TRBJ1-1; D gene uncertain. The source is an adult who was a healthcare worker with PCR-confirmed SARS-CoV-2 infection or an uninfected control (not recorded which). Sequenced sample: whole blood. The CDR3 bases are TGTGCCAGCAGCTTCGGAGACACTGAAGCTTTCTTT. This encodes CASSFGDTEAFF.